This entry describes one T cell receptor (beta chain). The CDR3 contains 14 residues. Germline V gene data show CDR1 as MNHEY and CDR2 as SMNVEV (reference sequence). The V end lost 5 bases, the J end lost 8 bases, and 16 bases lay between the germline ends. Here immunoSEQ multiplex PCR was the method, and the copy in TCRdb shows in-frame clones only, minus some. The table shows 220,000 or so clones, with 85% to 90% occurring only once. The sample belongs to a study of blood T cell repertoires in COVID-19. About the study: Samples of COVID-19 (acute and convalescent) were obtained from the United States, Italy and Spain. T cells, B-cell-depleted T cells, or PBMCs supplied cDNA or gDNA.

Individuals drawn from around 25 US areas were roughly 18 to 89 years old. The clonotype originates from a woman aged 50 to 65 with acute COVID-19. The rearrangement links TRBV27 to TRBJ1-3; D uncertain. The sample taken for sequencing was PBMCs or T cells enriched from blood (not recorded which). The CDR3 region is CASSPRPGIDTIYF. The CDR3 DNA is TGTGCCAGCAGTCCGCGTCCGGGAATAGACACCATATATTTT.